This T cell receptor (beta chain) appears in the sequencing data of a study of shared clonotypes between healthy human individuals. Study as a whole: Samples came from two female and three male donors aged 18 to 49. General study results and limits: Although depth was large, rarefaction showed that sequencing of the sorted subsets was incomplete.

Donors comprised only Caucasian adults living in Nashville, Tennessee. V lost 2 bases and J 0 bases, leaving 14 bases between the germline ends. From germline, CDR1 is SGHTA and CDR2 FQGNSA. The CDR3 runs to 17 residues. To note about this clone: Its target is not known.

Only in-frame clones appear in the TCRdb table, and some are missing; sequencing was by immunoSEQ multiplex PCR. The sample lists fewer than 2.5 million clones, 93% occurring once. The sequenced sample consisted of naive CD4+ T cells from PBMCs. The subset is: CD45RA+ positively selected. The origin of this receptor is a man between 18 and 35 years old in good health. Some clones in this sample may be carry-over from other donors' samples. The chain has TRBV7-2 and TRBJ2-1, with D unresolved. The CDR3, as DNA: TGTGCCAGCAGCTTATCCTCGATCCTTAGCTCCTACAATGAGCAGTTCTTC. This codes for CASSLSSILSSYNEQFF.